This TCR beta chain was recovered during a study of T cell changes during pregnancy in multiple sclerosis. Measured with immunoSEQ multiplex PCR; TCRdb has only the in-frame clones, and not every one. The table has roughly 45,000 clones, 90% seen once. The sequencing here drew on peripheral blood, taken in the first trimester of pregnancy. The clonotype originates from a female donor in good health, enrolled as a control in a pregnancy study.

The CDR3: CASSQSPWDRVMETQYF. The CDR3 DNA reads as TGCGCCAGCAGCCAAAGCCCCTGGGACAGGGTAATGGAGACCCAGTACTTC. The rearrangement uses TRBV4-1 and TRBJ2-5, with TRBD1 matching over 9 bases. In germline, CDR1 is MGHRA, CDR2 YSYEKL. Unmatched junction bases numbered 12, after V lost 2 bases and J lost 5 bases. This CDR3 spans 17 amino acids.